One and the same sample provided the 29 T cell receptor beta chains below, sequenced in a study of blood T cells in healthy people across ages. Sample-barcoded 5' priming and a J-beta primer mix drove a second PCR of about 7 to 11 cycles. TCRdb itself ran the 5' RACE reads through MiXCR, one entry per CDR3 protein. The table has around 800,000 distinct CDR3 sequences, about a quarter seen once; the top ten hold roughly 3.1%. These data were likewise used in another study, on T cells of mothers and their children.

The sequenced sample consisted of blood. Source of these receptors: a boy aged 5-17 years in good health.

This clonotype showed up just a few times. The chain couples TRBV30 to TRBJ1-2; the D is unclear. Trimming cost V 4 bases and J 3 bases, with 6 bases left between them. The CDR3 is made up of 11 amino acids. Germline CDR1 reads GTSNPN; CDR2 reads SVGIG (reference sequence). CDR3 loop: CAWTRDYGYTF. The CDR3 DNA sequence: TGTGCCTGGACTCGGGACTATGGCTACACCTTC. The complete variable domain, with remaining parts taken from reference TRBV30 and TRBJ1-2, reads SQTIHQWPATLVQPVGSPLSLECTVEGTSNPNLYWYRQAAGRGLQLLFYSVGIGQISSEVPQNLSASRPQDRQFILSSKKLLLSDSGFYLCAWTRDYGYTFGSGTRLTVV.

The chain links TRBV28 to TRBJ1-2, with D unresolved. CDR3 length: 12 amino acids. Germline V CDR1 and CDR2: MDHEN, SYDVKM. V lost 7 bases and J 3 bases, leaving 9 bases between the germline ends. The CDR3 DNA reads TGTGCCAGCATCGGCGGATACTATGGCTACACCTTC. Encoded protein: CASIGGYYGYTF.

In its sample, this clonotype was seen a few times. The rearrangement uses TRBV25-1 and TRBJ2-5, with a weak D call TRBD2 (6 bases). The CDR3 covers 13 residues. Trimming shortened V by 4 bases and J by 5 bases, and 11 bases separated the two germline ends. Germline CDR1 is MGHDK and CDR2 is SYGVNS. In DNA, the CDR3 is TGTGCCAGCAGTGTACGGCTAGCGGAGACCCAGTACTTC. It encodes CASSVRLAETQYF.

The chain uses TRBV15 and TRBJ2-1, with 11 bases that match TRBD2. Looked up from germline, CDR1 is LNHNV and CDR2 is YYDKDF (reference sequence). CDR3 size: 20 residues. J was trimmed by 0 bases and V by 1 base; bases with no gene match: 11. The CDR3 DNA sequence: TGTGCCACCAGCAGAGGGGCTCTAGCGGGGGGAACTCTCTCCTACAATGAGCAGTTCTTC. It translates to CATSRGALAGGTLSYNEQFF. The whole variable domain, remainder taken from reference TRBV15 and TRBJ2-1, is DAMVIQNPRYQVTQFGKPVTLSCSQTLNHNVMYWYQQKSSQAPKLLFHYYDKDFNNEADTPDNFQSRRPNTSFCFLDIRSPGLGDTAMYLCATSRGALAGGTLSYNEQFFGPGTRLTVL.

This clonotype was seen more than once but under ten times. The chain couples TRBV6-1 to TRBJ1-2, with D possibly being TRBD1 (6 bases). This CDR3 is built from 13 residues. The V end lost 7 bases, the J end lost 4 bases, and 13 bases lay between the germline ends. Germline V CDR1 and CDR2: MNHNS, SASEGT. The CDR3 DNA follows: TGTGCCAGCATTCCGGACAGCTCCTATGGCTACACCTTC. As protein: CASIPDSSYGYTF.

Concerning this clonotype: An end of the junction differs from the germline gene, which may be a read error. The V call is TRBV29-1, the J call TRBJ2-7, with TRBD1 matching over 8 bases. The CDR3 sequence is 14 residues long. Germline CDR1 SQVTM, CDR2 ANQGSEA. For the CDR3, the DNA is TGCGGCGTTGAAGATGGGACAGGAGGCTACGAGCAGTACTTC. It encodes CGVEDGTGGYEQYF.

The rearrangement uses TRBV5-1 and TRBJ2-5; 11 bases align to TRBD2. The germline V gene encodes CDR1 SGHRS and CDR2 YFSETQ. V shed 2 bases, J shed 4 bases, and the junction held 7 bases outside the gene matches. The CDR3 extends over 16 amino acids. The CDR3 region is CASSLYLTSGGETQYF. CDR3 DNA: TGCGCCAGCAGCTTATACCTTACTAGCGGGGGAGAGACCCAGTACTTC.

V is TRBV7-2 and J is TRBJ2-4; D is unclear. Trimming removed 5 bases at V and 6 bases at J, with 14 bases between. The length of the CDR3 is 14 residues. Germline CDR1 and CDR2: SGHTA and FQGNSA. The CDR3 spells CASSPRWSGNIQYF. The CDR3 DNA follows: TGTGCCAGCAGCCCGAGGTGGTCAGGAAACATTCAGTACTTC.

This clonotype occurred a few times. The CDR3 reads CASSPHAGGRSEAFF. The CDR3 DNA is TGTGCCAGCAGCCCTCACGCCGGGGGGCGTTCTGAAGCTTTCTTT. The chain has TRBV3-1 and TRBJ1-1; tentatively, D is TRBD1 (6 bases). Germline CDR1 is LGHDT and CDR2 is YNNKEL (reference sequence). V lost 4 bases and J lost 6, with 18 bases in between. This CDR3 is built from 15 residues.

DNA for the CDR3: TGTGCCAGCAGCTCAGGACTAGCGGGGGGAAACGAGCAGTACTTC. Its protein product is CASSSGLAGGNEQYF. The chain links TRBV4-2 to TRBJ2-7, with TRBD2 matching 14 bases. The trim removed 5 bases at V and 5 bases at J, leaving 5 bases unmatched. CDR3 size: 15 residues. CDR1 LGHNA and CDR2 YNFKEQ come from the germline V gene.

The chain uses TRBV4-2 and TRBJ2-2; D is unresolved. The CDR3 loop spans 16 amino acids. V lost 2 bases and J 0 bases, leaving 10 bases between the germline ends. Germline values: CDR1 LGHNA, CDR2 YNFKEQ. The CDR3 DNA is TGTGCCAGCAGCCAACCCCTCCCCGCGAACACCGGGGAGCTGTTTTTT. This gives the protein CASSQPLPANTGELFF.

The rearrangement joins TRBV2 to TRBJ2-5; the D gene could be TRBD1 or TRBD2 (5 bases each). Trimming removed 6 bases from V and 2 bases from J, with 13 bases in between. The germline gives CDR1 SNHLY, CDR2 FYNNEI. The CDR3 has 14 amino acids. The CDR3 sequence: CASRRGDGQETQYF. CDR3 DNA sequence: TGTGCCAGCAGAAGAGGGGACGGGCAAGAGACCCAGTACTTC.

CDR3 nucleotides: TGTGCCAGCTCACCAGTCGGGGGGACGCCTATACAAGAGACCCAGTACTTC. It is translated as CASSPVGGTPIQETQYF. The chain recombines TRBV18 with TRBJ2-5; 7 nucleotides match TRBD2. The V and J ends lost 2 bases and 2 bases, in that order; junction bases with no gene match: 11. This CDR3 is 17 amino acids long. Germline V gene data show CDR1 as KGHSH and CDR2 as LQKENI.

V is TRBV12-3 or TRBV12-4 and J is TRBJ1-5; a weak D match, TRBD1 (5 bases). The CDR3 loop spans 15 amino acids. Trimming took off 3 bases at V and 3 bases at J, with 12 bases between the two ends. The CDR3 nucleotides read TGTGCCAGCAGTTTTCGGGGGAAGGACAATCAGCCCCAGCATTTT. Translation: CASSFRGKDNQPQHF.

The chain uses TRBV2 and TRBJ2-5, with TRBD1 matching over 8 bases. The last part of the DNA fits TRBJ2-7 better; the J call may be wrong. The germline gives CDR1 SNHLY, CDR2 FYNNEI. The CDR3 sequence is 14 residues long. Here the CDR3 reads CASRDDRGTYEQYF. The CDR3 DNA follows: TGTGCCAGCAGAGACGACAGGGGAACCTACGAGCAGTACTTC.

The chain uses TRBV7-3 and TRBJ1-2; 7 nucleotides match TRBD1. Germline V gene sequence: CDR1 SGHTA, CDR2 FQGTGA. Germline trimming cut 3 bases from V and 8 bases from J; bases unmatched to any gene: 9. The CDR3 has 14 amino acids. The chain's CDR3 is CASSLGGQKAGYTF. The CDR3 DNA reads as TGTGCCAGCAGCTTGGGGGGACAGAAGGCCGGCTACACCTTC.

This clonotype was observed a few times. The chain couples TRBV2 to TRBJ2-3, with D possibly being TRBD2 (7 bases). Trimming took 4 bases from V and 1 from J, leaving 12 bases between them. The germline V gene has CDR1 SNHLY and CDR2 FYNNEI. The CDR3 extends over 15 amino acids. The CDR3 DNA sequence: TGTGCCAGCAGTGTCGGGGGGCTTGGCACAGATACGCAGTATTTT. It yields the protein CASSVGGLGTDTQYF.

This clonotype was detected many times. The CDR3: CASSPQGALREQYF. The CDR3 region has the DNA TGTGCCAGCAGCCCACAGGGGGCACTGAGGGAGCAGTACTTC. The chain is built from TRBV7-6 and TRBJ2-5; 9 nucleotides match TRBD1. Germline V CDR1 and CDR2: SGHVS, FNYEAQ. With 5 bases clipped from V and 11 bases from J, the junction kept 12 bases outside the gene matches. This CDR3 spans 14 amino acids.

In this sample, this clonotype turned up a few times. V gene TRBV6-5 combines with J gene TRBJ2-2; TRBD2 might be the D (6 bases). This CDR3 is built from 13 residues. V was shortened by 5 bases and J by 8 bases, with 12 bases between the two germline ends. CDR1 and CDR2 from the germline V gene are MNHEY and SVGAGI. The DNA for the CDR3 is TGTGCCAGCAGTATCCTAGCGTCGGGGGAGCTGTTTTTT. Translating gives CASSILASGELFF.

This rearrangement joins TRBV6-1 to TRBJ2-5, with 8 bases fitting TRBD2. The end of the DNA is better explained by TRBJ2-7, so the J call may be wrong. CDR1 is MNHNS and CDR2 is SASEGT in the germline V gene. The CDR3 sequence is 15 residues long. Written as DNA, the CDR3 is TGTGCCAGCAGTGAAGACGGGACTAGTCGGTACGAGCAGTACTTC. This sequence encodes CASSEDGTSRYEQYF.

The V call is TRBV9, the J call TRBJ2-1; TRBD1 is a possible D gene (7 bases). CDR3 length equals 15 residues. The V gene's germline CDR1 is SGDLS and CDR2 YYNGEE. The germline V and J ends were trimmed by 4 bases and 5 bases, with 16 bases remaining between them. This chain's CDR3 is CASSPGGLGDNEQFF. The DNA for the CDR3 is TGTGCCAGCAGCCCAGGGGGACTTGGAGACAATGAGCAGTTCTTC.

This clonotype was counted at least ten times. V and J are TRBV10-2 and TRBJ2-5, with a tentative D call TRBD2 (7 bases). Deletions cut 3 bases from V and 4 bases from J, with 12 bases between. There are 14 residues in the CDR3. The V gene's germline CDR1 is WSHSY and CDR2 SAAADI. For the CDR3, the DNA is TGCGCCAGCAGTGACAGGGGAGGGAGAGAGACCCAGTACTTC. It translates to CASSDRGGRETQYF.

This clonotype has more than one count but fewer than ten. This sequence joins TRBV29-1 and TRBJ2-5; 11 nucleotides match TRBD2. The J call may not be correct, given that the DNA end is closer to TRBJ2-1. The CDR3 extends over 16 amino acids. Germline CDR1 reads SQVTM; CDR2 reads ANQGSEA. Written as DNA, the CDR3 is TGCAGCGTTGAAGTTAGGAGACTAGCGGGGTACAATGAGCAGTTCTTC. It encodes CSVEVRRLAGYNEQFF.

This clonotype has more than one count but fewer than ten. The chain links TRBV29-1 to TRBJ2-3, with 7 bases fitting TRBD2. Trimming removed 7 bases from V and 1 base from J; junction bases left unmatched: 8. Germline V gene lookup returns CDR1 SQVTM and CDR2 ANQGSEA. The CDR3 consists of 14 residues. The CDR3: CSAERGTGTDTQYF. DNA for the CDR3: TGCAGCGCCGAGCGGGGAACGGGCACAGATACGCAGTATTTT.

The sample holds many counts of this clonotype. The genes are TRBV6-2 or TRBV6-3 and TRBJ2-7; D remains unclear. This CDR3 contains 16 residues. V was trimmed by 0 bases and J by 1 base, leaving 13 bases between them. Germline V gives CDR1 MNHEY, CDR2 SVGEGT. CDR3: CASSYSRTDGSYEQYF. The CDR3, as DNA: TGTGCCAGCAGTTACTCGAGGACGGACGGTTCCTACGAGCAGTACTTC.

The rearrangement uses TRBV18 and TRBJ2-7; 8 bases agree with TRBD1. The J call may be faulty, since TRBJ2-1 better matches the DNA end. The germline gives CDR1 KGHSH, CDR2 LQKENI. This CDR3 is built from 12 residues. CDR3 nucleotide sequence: TGTGCCAGTGGACAGGGTAACAATGAGCAGTTCTTC. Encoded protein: CASGQGNNEQFF.

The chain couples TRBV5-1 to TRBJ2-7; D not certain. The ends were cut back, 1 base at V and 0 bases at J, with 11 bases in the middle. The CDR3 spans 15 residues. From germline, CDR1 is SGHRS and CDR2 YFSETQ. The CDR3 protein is CASSLLVSSSYEQYF. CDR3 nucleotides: TGCGCCAGCAGCTTGTTAGTATCAAGCTCCTACGAGCAGTACTTC.

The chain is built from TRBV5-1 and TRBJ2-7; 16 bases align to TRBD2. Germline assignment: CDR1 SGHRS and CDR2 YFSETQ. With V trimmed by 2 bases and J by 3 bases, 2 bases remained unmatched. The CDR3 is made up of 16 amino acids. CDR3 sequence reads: CASSFGTSGGVYEQYF. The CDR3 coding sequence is TGCGCCAGCAGCTTCGGGACTAGCGGGGGGGTCTACGAGCAGTACTTC.

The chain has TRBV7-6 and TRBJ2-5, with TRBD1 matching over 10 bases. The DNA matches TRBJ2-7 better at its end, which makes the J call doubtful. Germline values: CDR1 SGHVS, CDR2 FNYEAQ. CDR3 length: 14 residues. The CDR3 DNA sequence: TGTGCCAGGGGACTGACAGGGGGCGACCACGAGCAGTACTTC. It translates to CARGLTGGDHEQYF.